The 10 T cell receptor beta chains in this list originate from one sample, sequenced in a study of persistence of HIV-infected CD4 T cells. Cells were stimulated nonspecifically with anti-CD3/anti-CD28 magnetic beads. CD4+ T cells upregulating both CD40 ligand and CD69 were sorted as responding cells. The antigens of these receptors remain unknown. The libraries were made with immunoSEQ version 4 in survey mode. Sequencing was performed with immunoSEQ multiplex PCR; in TCRdb, only in-frame clones are kept and a portion is missing. The data hold 44,000 or so clones, with approximately 90% observed a single time. The material was CD4+ T cells sorted from PBMCs after roughly 18-hour stimulation, obtained from a patient who received antiretroviral therapy. These receptors originate from an adult man with HIV who was CMV-seropositive.

The J gene is TRBJ1-6, the V gene TRBV6-2 or TRBV6-3; D remains ambiguous. CDR1 is MNHEY and CDR2 is SVGEGT in the germline V gene. V lost 1 base, J lost 7 bases, and 2 bases lay in between. This CDR3 region has 12 residues. The CDR3 reads CASSYWNSPLHF. The CDR3 DNA follows: TGTGCCAGCAGTTACTGGAATTCACCCCTCCACTTT.

This sequence joins TRBV18 and TRBJ2-7; D may be TRBD1 (6 bases). Germline-derived CDR1 and CDR2 are KGHSH and LQKENI. CDR3 length equals 16 residues. V was trimmed by 2 bases and J by 4 bases, leaving 18 bases between them. CDR3 protein: CASSPTRQAIPYEQYF. Here the CDR3 DNA reads TGTGCCAGCTCACCAACCCGACAGGCGATTCCTTACGAGCAGTACTTC.

CDR3 DNA: TGTGCCATCAGTGCTAGGGACAATCAGCCCCAGCATTTT. This codes for CAISARDNQPQHF. The rearrangement links TRBV10-3 to TRBJ1-5; D remains ambiguous. Germline lookup yields CDR1 ENHRY and CDR2 SYGVKD. Trimming cost V 4 bases and J 3 bases, with 7 bases left between them. This CDR3 is built from 13 residues.

The J gene is TRBJ2-3, the V gene TRBV9; D is possibly TRBD2 (6 bases). V lost 0 bases, J lost 0 bases, and 11 bases lay in between. The CDR3 length is 16 residues. CDR1 is SGDLS, CDR2 YYNGEE, per germline. This chain's CDR3 is CASSVGVAVSTDTQYF. CDR3 nucleotides: TGTGCCAGCAGCGTAGGAGTAGCGGTAAGCACAGATACGCAGTATTTT.

The J gene is TRBJ1-6, the V gene TRBV27; weak D call: TRBD1 (5 bases). V was shortened by 7 bases and J by 6 bases, with 10 bases between the two germline ends. The CDR3 has 13 residues. The V gene's germline CDR1 is MNHEY and CDR2 SMNVEV (reference sequence). This chain's CDR3 is CASTPGPNSPLHF. The DNA of the CDR3 is TGTGCCAGCACTCCGGGACCTAATTCACCCCTCCACTTT.

The chain employs TRBV18 and TRBJ2-1; D may be TRBD1 (6 bases). This CDR3 is built from 12 residues. CDR1 is KGHSH, CDR2 LQKENI, per germline. V was trimmed by 9 bases and J by 6 bases, leaving 12 bases between them. The CDR3 sequence: CASILTGNEQFF. The DNA of the CDR3 is TGTGCCAGTATCTTGACAGGCAATGAGCAGTTCTTC.

The chain carries TRBV19 and TRBJ1-3; D unclear. V was shortened by 3 bases and J by 0 bases, with 9 bases between the two germline ends. The CDR3 covers 15 residues. CDR1 and CDR2 from the germline V gene are LNHDA and SQIVND (reference sequence). The CDR3 DNA sequence: TGTGCCAGTAGTATCACGGCGCCCTCTGGAAACACCATATATTTT. It encodes CASSITAPSGNTIYF.

This clone was seen a single time. The CDR3 DNA is TGCGCCAGCAGCGTCGACGGGACTAGCACAGATACGCAGTATTTT. Protein sequence: CASSVDGTSTDTQYF. The chain is built from TRBV5-1 and TRBJ2-3, with a possible D match to TRBD2 (6 bases). Germline values: CDR1 SGHRS, CDR2 YFSETQ. CDR3 length: 15 residues. The V end was cut by 4 bases, the J end by 0 bases, with 12 bases between. The variable domain in full, with the rest retrieved from reference TRBV5-1 and TRBJ2-3, is KAGVTQTPRYLIKTRGQQVTLSCSPISGHRSVSWYQQTPGQGLQFLFEYFSETQRNKGNFPGRFSGRQFSNSRSEMNVSTLELGDSALYLCASSVDGTSTDTQYFGPGTRLTVL.

The rearrangement uses TRBV6-5 and TRBJ1-5, with D tentatively TRBD1 (5 bases). CDR3 size: 15 residues. Germline V gene sequence: CDR1 MNHEY, CDR2 SVGAGI. Trimming took off 5 bases at V and 5 bases at J, with 16 bases between the two ends. The CDR3 is CASSIDPGSYQPQHF. CDR3 DNA: TGTGCCAGCAGTATAGATCCAGGGAGCTATCAGCCCCAGCATTTT.

The chain combines TRBV14 with TRBJ2-7, with D perhaps TRBD1 (5 bases). The V end was cut by 4 bases, the J end by 3 bases, with 13 bases between. CDR1 is SGHDN and CDR2 is FVKESK in the germline V gene. CDR3 length: 14 residues. Written as DNA, the CDR3 is TGTGCCAGCAGCCCAACTGACAGATTCTACGAGCAGTACTTC. Its translation is CASSPTDRFYEQYF.